This T cell receptor (beta chain) was recovered during a study of blood T cell repertoires in COVID-19. Study background: Samples came from the United States, Italy and Spain, spanning acute and convalescent COVID-19.

Germline-derived CDR1 and CDR2 are GTSNPN and SVGIG (reference sequence). This CDR3 is 13 amino acids long. V shed 5 bases and J shed 0 bases, with 7 bases lying between them. Repertoires were generated with immunoSEQ multiplex PCR, while TCRdb's copy carries only in-frame clones and drops some. The sample yields approximately 50,000 clones, around 85% seen once. This clone was detected a few times. The sequence was obtained from a human donor in a cohort sampled during active COVID-19. The sample consisted of peripheral blood. The chain is built from TRBV30 and TRBJ2-2, with D uncertain. The CDR3: CAWDGANTGELFF. The CDR3 region has the DNA TGTGCCTGGGACGGAGCGAACACCGGGGAGCTGTTTTTT.